The 30 T cell receptor beta chains presented below share a single source sample, sequenced in a study of blood T cell repertoires in COVID-19. The assay was immunoSEQ multiplex PCR, and TCRdb's table has in-frame clones only and misses some. Among about 150,000 clones listed, around nine tenths were seen once. Source material: peripheral blood. The receptor set was obtained from an elderly woman with COVID-19, enrolled during active disease.

The rearrangement joins TRBV28 to TRBJ1-6, with D possibly TRBD1 on 6 matching bases. This CDR3 region has 16 residues. Germline V gives CDR1 MDHEN, CDR2 SYDVKM. V was clipped by 6 bases and J by 7 bases, with 19 bases between them. The CDR3 sequence is CASRSSSGTQNSPLHF. The CDR3 coding sequence is TGTGCCAGCAGATCCTCTTCCGGGACACAAAATTCACCCCTCCACTTT.

This chain links TRBV7-9 with TRBJ1-6; TRBD1 matches at 8 bases. The germline gives CDR1 SEHNR, CDR2 FQNEAQ (reference sequence). V lost 5 bases to trimming and J lost 9 bases; unmatched junction nucleotides: 9. The CDR3 extends over 15 amino acids. This chain's CDR3 is CASSPPDRERSPLHF. The DNA of the CDR3 is TGTGCCAGCAGCCCCCCGGACAGGGAACGTTCACCCCTCCACTTT.

This clone has more than one count but fewer than ten. The chain is built from TRBV7-2 and TRBJ2-2; 8 bases align to TRBD1. V lost 2 bases to trimming and J lost 8 bases; unmatched junction nucleotides: 7. Germline V lookup: CDR1 SGHTA, CDR2 FQGNSA. CDR3 length: 15 residues. CDR3 protein: CASSLYAGGAGELFF. DNA for the CDR3: TGTGCCAGCAGCTTATATGCAGGGGGCGCGGGGGAGCTGTTTTTT.

This chain links TRBV7-8 with TRBJ2-1; D is possibly TRBD2 (7 bases). CDR1 is SGHVS and CDR2 is FQNEAQ in the germline V gene. Trimming removed 5 bases from V and 7 bases from J, with 27 bases in between. The CDR3 spans 18 residues. CDR3 in amino acids: CASSGSTGGGGPSNEQFF. CDR3 DNA sequence: TGTGCCAGCAGCGGCTCCACCGGAGGGGGAGGGCCTTCGAATGAGCAGTTCTTC.

The rearrangement uses TRBV19 and TRBJ1-2; possibly TRBD1 for D (6 bases). CDR3 length: 14 residues. The germline gives CDR1 LNHDA, CDR2 SQIVND (reference sequence). With 6 bases removed from V and 3 bases from J, the gap between germline ends came to 14 bases. CDR3 protein: CASSPYRADYGYTF. Here the CDR3 DNA reads TGTGCCAGTAGCCCCTACAGGGCGGACTATGGCTACACCTTC.

The rearrangement joins TRBV14 to TRBJ2-7; 12 bases line up with TRBD2. The CDR3 sequence is 17 residues long. Germline lookup yields CDR1 SGHDN and CDR2 FVKESK. V gave up 4 bases and J gave up 5 bases; unmatched junction bases: 12. In DNA form, the CDR3 reads TGTGCCAGCAGCCGGGAGGGACTAGCGGGTCTTCGGGACGAGCAGTACTTC. It is translated as CASSREGLAGLRDEQYF.

The chain employs TRBV19 and TRBJ2-1; 10 bases are a match to TRBD2. CDR3 size: 15 residues. In germline, CDR1 is LNHDA, CDR2 SQIVND (reference sequence). The ends lost 5 bases at V and 7 bases at J; junction bases unmatched: 8. The DNA of the CDR3 is TGTGCCAGTAGTCTGCCTAGCGGGAGTGGGAATGAGCAGTTCTTC. Encoded protein: CASSLPSGSGNEQFF.

This chain joins TRBV4-3 and TRBJ1-4, with no clear D. The CDR3 loop spans 16 amino acids. Trimming took off 0 bases at V and 0 bases at J, with 8 bases between the two ends. Germline-derived CDR1 and CDR2 are LGHNA and YSLEER. The CDR3 protein is CASSQDWAATNEKLFF. In DNA form, the CDR3 reads TGCGCCAGCAGCCAAGATTGGGCTGCAACTAATGAAAAACTGTTTTTT.

V gene TRBV27 combines with J gene TRBJ1-5; 7 bases fit TRBD1. Per the germline V gene, CDR1 is MNHEY and CDR2 is SMNVEV (reference sequence). The CDR3 runs to 15 residues. The V segment lost 4 bases and the J segment 2 bases; nucleotides outside the gene matches: 5. The CDR3: CASSWTGGRNQPQHF. The CDR3 region has the DNA TGTGCCAGCAGTTGGACAGGAGGGCGCAATCAGCCCCAGCATTTT.

V is TRBV6-5 and J is TRBJ2-1; possibly TRBD2 for D (6 bases). Trimming stripped 5 bases from V and 3 bases from J, with 11 bases between. Germline V gene data show CDR1 as MNHEY and CDR2 as SVGAGI. The CDR3 loop spans 14 amino acids. In nucleotides, the CDR3 is TGTGCCAGCAGTCCCGGCGGGGACTACAATGAGCAGTTCTTC. Amino acids: CASSPGGDYNEQFF.

This rearrangement joins TRBV11-2 to TRBJ1-2; D is possibly TRBD1 (6 bases). V was trimmed by 3 bases and J by 3 bases, leaving 17 bases between them. The CDR3 loop spans 16 amino acids. Germline loops: CDR1 SGHAT, CDR2 FQNNGV. The CDR3: CASSFGRGSLHYGYTF. DNA for the CDR3: TGTGCCAGCAGCTTTGGGAGGGGGAGCCTCCACTATGGCTACACCTTC.

The CDR3 DNA follows: TGTGCCAGCACCCTCGACGGGGGGAGGGGAAGCACCGGGGAGCTGTTTTTT. The encoded protein is CASTLDGGRGSTGELFF. V gene TRBV27 combines with J gene TRBJ2-2, with 7 bases matching TRBD2. V was pared by 7 bases and J by 4 bases, with 15 bases of the junction left unmatched. The CDR3 covers 17 residues. CDR1 and CDR2 (germline): MNHEY, SMNVEV (reference sequence).

Regarding this clone: Possible read error: a much larger clone is one base away. The chain recombines TRBV6-4 with TRBJ1-2, with 7 bases fitting TRBD1. Germline V gives CDR1 MRHNA, CDR2 SNTAGT. With 6 bases clipped from V and 2 bases from J, the junction kept 3 bases outside the gene matches. The CDR3 is 13 amino acids. CDR3: CASSPGQNYGYTF. CDR3 DNA: TGTGCCAGCAGCCCGGGACAGAACTATGGCTACACCTTC.

V is TRBV7-2 and J is TRBJ1-4; a possible D gene is TRBD1 (6 bases). V gave up 5 bases and J gave up 8 bases, with 15 bases separating them. Germline CDR1 is SGHTA and CDR2 is FQGNSA. The CDR3 consists of 14 residues. The CDR3 DNA reads as TGTGCCAGCAGCCCCACAGGGCTCCAGGAAAAACTGTTTTTT. It is translated as CASSPTGLQEKLFF.

V is TRBV28 and J is TRBJ1-1; 8 nucleotides match TRBD1. V dropped 2 bases and J dropped 10; count of bases not matched to a gene: 6. The CDR3 spans 13 residues. Germline V gene data show CDR1 as MDHEN and CDR2 as SYDVKM. CDR3 sequence reads: CASSLTGGLGAFF. The CDR3 region has the DNA TGTGCCAGCAGTTTAACAGGGGGACTGGGAGCTTTCTTT.

The chain has TRBV3-1 (or the pseudogene TRBV3-2) and TRBJ2-5; D not resolved. The CDR3 covers 15 residues. Per the germline V gene, CDR1 is LGHDT and CDR2 is YNNKEL (reference sequence). V shed 2 bases and J shed 1 base, with 11 bases lying between them. The CDR3: CASSQFLGGQETQYF. Written as DNA, the CDR3 is TGTGCCAGCAGCCAATTTCTTGGCGGCCAAGAGACCCAGTACTTC.

This clone was found a few times. The V and J genes are TRBV7-2 and TRBJ1-5; D is uncertain. This CDR3 has 13 residues. Trimming took off 1 base at V and 7 bases at J, with 8 bases between the two ends. Per the germline V gene, CDR1 is SGHTA and CDR2 is FQGNSA. The DNA of the CDR3 is TGTGCCAGCAGCTTAGGCCCCGGGCAGCCCCAGCATTTT. Translation gives CASSLGPGQPQHF. Full variable domain (remainder filled in from reference TRBV7-2 and TRBJ1-5): GAGVSQSPSNKVTEKGKDVELRCDPISGHTALYWYRQSLGQGLEFLIYFQGNSAPDKSGLPSDRFSAERTGGSVSTLTIQRTQQEDSAVYLCASSLGPGQPQHFGDGTRLSIL.

The chain combines TRBV6-5 with TRBJ1-3; D is uncertain. This CDR3 is 13 amino acids long. Trimming stripped 4 bases from V and 2 bases from J, with 6 bases between. CDR1 MNHEY and CDR2 SVGAGI come from the germline V gene. CDR3 sequence: CASSSPAGNTIYF. In nucleotides, the CDR3 is TGTGCCAGCAGTTCCCCGGCTGGAAACACCATATATTTT.

The V and J genes are TRBV18 and TRBJ2-1; 13 nucleotides match TRBD2. CDR3 length: 20 residues. Germline lookup yields CDR1 KGHSH and CDR2 LQKENI. The trim removed 4 bases at V and 0 bases at J, leaving 12 bases unmatched. The CDR3 spells CASSLRTSGRNRGSYNEQFF. CDR3 sequence (DNA): TGTGCCAGCTCACTAAGGACTAGCGGGAGAAACAGGGGCTCCTACAATGAGCAGTTCTTC. Variable domain in full (rest from reference TRBV18 and TRBJ2-1): NAGVMQNPRHLVRRRGQEARLRCSPMKGHSHVYWYRQLPEEGLKFMVYLQKENIIDESGMPKERFSAEFPKEGPSILRIQQVVRGDSAAYFCASSLRTSGRNRGSYNEQFFGPGTRLTVL.

The chain combines TRBV4-2 with TRBJ2-7, with 10 positions matching TRBD2. The CDR3 loop spans 16 amino acids. The V gene's germline CDR1 is LGHNA and CDR2 YNFKEQ. Trimming took 2 bases from V and 1 from J; bases not matched to a gene: 5. CDR3: CASSQPTSGSSYEQYF. The CDR3 nucleotides read TGTGCCAGCAGCCAACCGACTAGCGGGTCTTCCTACGAGCAGTACTTC.

The rearrangement joins TRBV28 to TRBJ2-1; 10 positions match TRBD1. The CDR3 spans 16 residues. V shed 3 bases and J 6 bases; nucleotides not matched to a gene: 8. Germline V lookup: CDR1 MDHEN, CDR2 SYDVKM. In nucleotides, the CDR3 is TGTGCCAGCAGTTTTGGATCTGGACAGGGGGTCAATGAGCAGTTCTTC. It is translated as CASSFGSGQGVNEQFF.

This chain links TRBV7-9 with TRBJ1-3; D gene ambiguous. Trimming cost V 3 bases and J 1 base, with 10 bases left between them. Germline-derived CDR1 and CDR2 are SEHNR and FQNEAQ (reference sequence). This CDR3 comprises 15 residues. DNA for the CDR3: TGTGCCAGCAGCTTGATTTCAGGTTCTGGAAACACCATATATTTT. Its translation is CASSLISGSGNTIYF.

The chain couples TRBV19 to TRBJ2-1; 12 nucleotides align to TRBD1. J gave up 10 bases and V 2 bases, and 12 bases lay outside the gene matches. There are 17 residues in the CDR3. CDR1 LNHDA and CDR2 SQIVND come from the germline V gene (reference sequence). The CDR3 reads CASSIRGGTGGAGEQFF. Here the CDR3 DNA reads TGTGCCAGTAGTATAAGGGGAGGGACAGGGGGCGCAGGCGAGCAGTTCTTC.

This clone was counted between two and nine times. This chain uses TRBV12-3 or TRBV12-4 with TRBJ1-2; D perhaps matches TRBD1 (6 bases). The CDR3 is 12 amino acids. Trimming shortened V by 3 bases and J by 8 bases, and 10 bases separated the two germline ends. The CDR3 DNA reads TGTGCCAGCAGTTTCGTGACAGGCGGCTACACCTTC. This sequence encodes CASSFVTGGYTF.

The CDR3 DNA reads as TGTGCCAGCAGTTTAATCGGCAGGGGGCGCCATCAGCCCCAGCATTTT. It is translated as CASSLIGRGRHQPQHF. The V gene is TRBV28, the J gene TRBJ1-5, with 8 bases identical to TRBD1. CDR3 length equals 16 residues. Germline CDR1 is MDHEN and CDR2 is SYDVKM. J was trimmed by 5 bases and V by 2 bases; bases with no gene match: 8.

In this sample, this clone turned up once. The rearrangement uses TRBV28 and TRBJ1-3; 7 bases match TRBD1. This CDR3 contains 14 residues. V lost 6 bases to trimming and J lost 8 bases; unmatched junction nucleotides: 10. Germline assignment: CDR1 MDHEN and CDR2 SYDVKM. CDR3 in DNA: TGTGCCAGCAGAGCCCCGGGACAGATTGACACCATATATTTT. Translation: CASRAPGQIDTIYF.

The V and J genes are TRBV10-3 and TRBJ2-1, with TRBD1 matching 7 bases. V trimming: 5 bases; J trimming: 6 bases; junction bases outside the gene matches: 4. There are 13 residues in the CDR3. Germline values: CDR1 ENHRY, CDR2 SYGVKD. The chain's CDR3 is CAISQGTANEQFF. CDR3 bases: TGTGCCATCAGTCAGGGGACAGCCAATGAGCAGTTCTTC.

The chain uses TRBV7-2 and TRBJ2-4; TRBD1 agrees at 11 bases. CDR1 is SGHTA and CDR2 is FQGNSA in the germline V gene. This CDR3 is built from 15 residues. Unmatched junction bases numbered 4, after V lost 1 base and J lost 8 bases. In DNA form, the CDR3 reads TGTGCCAGCAGCTTAGGGGGACAGGGGGAGTACATTCAGTACTTC. The encoded protein is CASSLGGQGEYIQYF. Full variable domain (missing parts from reference TRBV7-2 and TRBJ2-4): GAGVSQSPSNKVTEKGKDVELRCDPISGHTALYWYRQSLGQGLEFLIYFQGNSAPDKSGLPSDRFSAERTGGSVSTLTIQRTQQEDSAVYLCASSLGGQGEYIQYFGAGTRLSVL.

The rearrangement joins TRBV4-3 to TRBJ1-4; TRBD1 might be the D (5 bases). Germline V gene lookup returns CDR1 LGHNA and CDR2 YSLEER. The V gene lost 4 bases and the J gene lost 4 bases, with 13 bases spanning the gap. The CDR3 covers 15 residues. As DNA, the CDR3 is TGCGCCAGCAGCCCCCAGGGACTGGGTAATGAAAAACTGTTTTTT. This encodes CASSPQGLGNEKLFF.

The chain is built from TRBV11-1 and TRBJ2-1; TRBD2 aligns across 7 bases. V trimming: 3 bases; J trimming: 6 bases; junction bases outside the gene matches: 5. The germline V gene encodes CDR1 SGHAT and CDR2 FQDESV (reference sequence). The CDR3 totals 14 residues. DNA of the CDR3: TGTGCCAGCAGCTTGGCTAGCGGTCGCAATGAGCAGTTCTTC. Translating gives CASSLASGRNEQFF. Together with reference TRBV11-1 and TRBJ2-1, the CDR3 gives the full variable domain: EAEVAQSPRYKITEKSQAVAFWCDPISGHATLYWYRQILGQGPELLVQFQDESVVDDSQLPKDRFSAERLKGVDSTLKIQPAELGDSAMYLCASSLASGRNEQFFGPGTRLTVL.